The 19 T cell receptor beta chains below all came from one sample that was sequenced in a study of blood T cell repertoires in COVID-19. Here immunoSEQ multiplex PCR was the method, and the copy in TCRdb shows in-frame clones only, minus some. The sample holds 70,000 or so clones; roughly nine tenths are singletons and the top ten take roughly a tenth. Sequenced sample: peripheral blood. Every receptor here comes from a human donor in a cohort sampled during active COVID-19.

This clone appeared a single time. This chain uses TRBV18 with TRBJ2-7; no firm D call. The CDR3 totals 16 residues. V lost 5 bases, J lost 0 bases, and 17 bases lay in between. CDR1 and CDR2 from the germline V gene are KGHSH and LQKENI. The DNA for the CDR3 is TGTGCCAGCTCAGCCAACAGCCCCGAACCCTCCTACGAGCAGTACTTC. This sequence encodes CASSANSPEPSYEQYF. Looking up the rest from reference TRBV18 and TRBJ2-7 gives the full variable domain: NAGVMQNPRHLVRRRGQEARLRCSPMKGHSHVYWYRQLPEEGLKFMVYLQKENIIDESGMPKERFSAEFPKEGPSILRIQQVVRGDSAAYFCASSANSPEPSYEQYFGPGTRLTVT.

J is TRBJ1-4 and V is TRBV6-5; D is perhaps TRBD1 (5 bases). Trimming cost V 6 bases and J 8 bases, with 16 bases left between them. Looked up from germline, CDR1 is MNHEY and CDR2 is SVGAGI. This CDR3 region has 14 residues. CDR3 sequence reads: CASRTGGRGEKLFF. The CDR3 coding sequence is TGTGCCAGCAGGACGGGGGGGAGAGGCGAAAAACTGTTTTTT.

The rearrangement uses TRBV27 and TRBJ2-5; tentatively, D is TRBD2 (7 bases). Trimming removed 3 bases at V and 4 bases at J, with 15 bases between. CDR3 length: 15 amino acids. Germline-derived CDR1 and CDR2 are MNHEY and SMNVEV (reference sequence). CDR3 loop: CASSFGGALGETQYF. The CDR3 DNA sequence: TGTGCCAGCAGTTTTGGGGGGGCGCTCGGAGAGACCCAGTACTTC.

The rearrangement joins TRBV7-3 to TRBJ2-2, with 13 nucleotides matching TRBD2. There are 17 residues in the CDR3. The junction had 10 bases not matched to a gene; V was cut back by 5 bases and J by 7 bases. Germline-derived CDR1 and CDR2 are SGHTA and FQGTGA. Written as DNA, the CDR3 is TGTGCCAGCAGCCACCTCGGACTAGCGGGAGATGACGGGGAGCTGTTTTTT. It is translated as CASSHLGLAGDDGELFF.

This clone was found a few times. The gene calls are TRBV28 and TRBJ1-6, with a possible D match to TRBD1 (5 bases). Trimming removed 2 bases at V and 7 bases at J, with 12 bases between. This CDR3 has 15 residues. Germline CDR1 reads MDHEN; CDR2 reads SYDVKM. CDR3 nucleotides: TGTGCCAGCAGTTTAAGGGCAGGGAGGAATTCACCCCTCCACTTT. It encodes CASSLRAGRNSPLHF.

This sequence joins TRBV24-1 and TRBJ2-1; tentatively, D is TRBD1 (5 bases). The CDR3 is made up of 13 amino acids. V lost 8 bases and J lost 7, with 14 bases in between. Looked up from germline, CDR1 is KGHDR and CDR2 is SFDVKD. In DNA, the CDR3 is TGTGCCACCATGCCGGCAGGGATGAATGAGCAGTTCTTC. This translates into CATMPAGMNEQFF.

The V call is TRBV6-2 or TRBV6-3, the J call TRBJ2-2; 11 bases map to TRBD2. The CDR3 spans 17 residues. CDR1 is MNHEY, CDR2 SVGEGT, per germline. V shed 4 bases and J 4 bases; nucleotides not matched to a gene: 8. CDR3 loop: CASSSLTSGIPTGELFF. Written as DNA, the CDR3 is TGTGCCAGCAGTTCCCTGACTAGCGGGATTCCCACCGGGGAGCTGTTTTTT.

The chain links TRBV5-1 to TRBJ2-1, with TRBD2 as a possible D gene (6 bases). V was shortened by 2 bases and J by 7 bases, with 16 bases between the two germline ends. This CDR3 has 15 residues. Germline V gives CDR1 SGHRS, CDR2 YFSETQ. Here the CDR3 reads CASSLVAERGNEQFF. The CDR3 DNA is TGCGCCAGCAGCTTAGTAGCGGAGCGAGGGAATGAGCAGTTCTTC. Full variable domain (rest looked up from reference TRBV5-1 and TRBJ2-1): KAGVTQTPRYLIKTRGQQVTLSCSPISGHRSVSWYQQTPGQGLQFLFEYFSETQRNKGNFPGRFSGRQFSNSRSEMNVSTLELGDSALYLCASSLVAERGNEQFFGPGTRLTVL.

The chain carries TRBV11-2 and TRBJ2-5; 7 positions agree with TRBD1. V lost 4 bases to trimming and J lost 3 bases; unmatched junction nucleotides: 5. This CDR3 has 14 amino acids. Germline V gene lookup returns CDR1 SGHAT and CDR2 FQNNGV. CDR3 sequence reads: CASSSRQGEETQYF. As DNA, the CDR3 is TGTGCCAGCAGCTCTCGACAGGGAGAAGAGACCCAGTACTTC.

This clone was detected only once. The V gene is TRBV12-3 or TRBV12-4, the J gene TRBJ2-1; D is unclear. The CDR3 is 11 amino acids. V was cut by 6 bases and J by 4 bases, with 4 bases left in between. CDR3 in DNA: TGTGCCAGCAGCAGGTACAATGAGCAGTTCTTC. Its protein is CASSRYNEQFF.

This chain uses TRBV27 with TRBJ1-1, with 9 bases aligning to TRBD1. Germline CDR1 reads MNHEY; CDR2 reads SMNVEV (reference sequence). This CDR3 comprises 14 residues. The V segment lost 6 bases and the J segment 5 bases; nucleotides outside the gene matches: 7. This CDR3 is CASRSQGAQTEAFF. For the CDR3, the DNA is TGTGCCAGCAGATCACAGGGGGCGCAGACTGAAGCTTTCTTT.

The rearrangement uses TRBV4-3 and TRBJ2-3, with a weak D call TRBD2 (5 bases). CDR3 length equals 14 residues. Per the germline V gene, CDR1 is LGHNA and CDR2 is YSLEER. The germline V and J ends were trimmed by 0 bases and 8 bases, with 12 bases remaining between them. The CDR3 DNA sequence: TGCGCCAGCAGCCAAGATGGGGAGCTAGCTACGCAGTATTTT. Translating gives CASSQDGELATQYF.

This clone has a single count. The chain carries TRBV19 and TRBJ2-3; 8 positions agree with TRBD1. The CDR3 is made up of 16 amino acids. CDR1 is LNHDA and CDR2 is SQIVND in the germline V gene (reference sequence). V gave up 8 bases and J gave up 2 bases; unmatched junction bases: 12. The CDR3 nucleotides are TGTGCCAGTGGCCGGGCGACAGGGGCCAACACAGATACGCAGTATTTT. It is translated as CASGRATGANTDTQYF.

This clone was found a few times. The V and J genes are TRBV5-4 and TRBJ2-2, with D maybe TRBD2 (7 bases). The V gene's germline CDR1 is SGHNT and CDR2 YYREEE (reference sequence). Deletions cut 4 bases from V and 5 bases from J, with 15 bases between. There are 15 residues in the CDR3. In DNA, the CDR3 is TGTGCCAGCAGCCGTGGCGGGGGCGGGACCGGGGAGCTGTTTTTT. Residues: CASSRGGGGTGELFF.

V is TRBV18 and J is TRBJ2-4; D possibly corresponds to TRBD2 (6 bases). This CDR3 spans 16 amino acids. Germline loops: CDR1 KGHSH, CDR2 LQKENI. V lost 1 base, J lost 0 bases, and 10 bases lay in between. Here the CDR3 DNA reads TGTGCCAGCTCACCACGGCGGGATGAAGCCAAAAACATTCAGTACTTC. This gives the protein CASSPRRDEAKNIQYF.

The chain joins TRBV7-8 to TRBJ1-2; TRBD1 aligns across 9 bases. The ends lost 4 bases at V and 5 bases at J; junction bases unmatched: 17. The CDR3 has 18 amino acids. Germline lookup yields CDR1 SGHVS and CDR2 FQNEAQ. The CDR3 region is CASSWYRDRDRRAYGYTF. Written as DNA, the CDR3 is TGTGCCAGCAGCTGGTACCGGGACAGGGACCGCCGGGCATATGGCTACACCTTC.

The V gene is TRBV7-2, the J gene TRBJ2-5; TRBD1 matches at 7 bases. This CDR3 contains 17 residues. J was trimmed by 3 bases and V by 4 bases; bases with no gene match: 14. CDR1 is SGHTA, CDR2 FQGNSA, per germline. The CDR3 DNA reads as TGTGCCAGCAGCTCGGCCCTCAGGGGCACAGGGGAAGAGACCCAGTACTTC. It translates to CASSSALRGTGEETQYF.

J is TRBJ2-2 and V is TRBV25-1; tentatively, D is TRBD1 (5 bases). The CDR3 totals 16 residues. V dropped 1 base and J dropped 0 bases, with 9 bases sitting between them. Germline CDR1 and CDR2: MGHDK and SYGVNS. The CDR3 sequence: CASSEWAGPNTGELFF. In DNA form, the CDR3 reads TGTGCCAGCAGTGAATGGGCAGGGCCGAACACCGGGGAGCTGTTTTTT.

The rearrangement links TRBV5-1 to TRBJ2-2, with D hard to call. The ends were cut back, 4 bases at V and 1 base at J, with 8 bases in the middle. This CDR3 is built from 14 residues. CDR1 is SGHRS, CDR2 YFSETQ, per germline. As DNA, the CDR3 is TGCGCCAGCAGCGATCCGAGGAACACCGGGGAGCTGTTTTTT. It encodes CASSDPRNTGELFF.